This TCR beta chain was profiled in a study of long-term antiretroviral therapy in people with HIV. Remarks on this clone: Antigen specificity is unknown.

Study-wide results and limits: All blood samples came from the years 2004 to 2017, possibly under older ART regimens.

The assay used was immunoSEQ (version v3.0), run at survey level. Only in-frame clones appear in the TCRdb table, and some are missing; sequencing was by immunoSEQ multiplex PCR. This table holds 40,000 or so clones, 75% to 90% found once. Before DNA extraction, roughly 0.85-10 million cryopreserved PBMC were held in the samples. The length of the CDR3 is 13 residues. Per the germline V gene, CDR1 is SGDLS and CDR2 is YYNGEE. Between the trimmed V and J ends, which lost 1 base and 5 bases, there was a span of 7 bases. Sequencing used unsorted PBMCs, obtained just before starting antiretroviral therapy. The sequence was obtained from a woman between 18 and 29 years old with HIV. This rearrangement joins TRBV9 to TRBJ1-5; weak D call: TRBD1 (5 bases). The DNA for the CDR3 is TGTGCCAGCAGCGTATGGGGCCATCAGCCCCAGCATTTT. Its translation is CASSVWGHQPQHF.